The 3 T cell receptor beta chains given below trace back to one sample, sequenced in a study of control samples from healthy donors and cancer patients. Sequenced by immunoSEQ multiplex PCR; TCRdb stores in-frame clones only, minus some. Of roughly 100,000 clones listed, roughly 89% are singletons. Material: blood. All receptors derive from a man between 25 and 39 years old in good health.

V and J are TRBV5-1 and TRBJ1-1; possible D gene TRBD1, 5 bases. This CDR3 has 15 amino acids. V lost 0 bases and J lost 1, with 10 bases in between. CDR1 is SGHRS and CDR2 is YFSETQ in the germline V gene. The CDR3 DNA sequence: TGCGCCAGCAGCTTGGGGGGGACCACGAACACTGAAGCTTTCTTT. As protein: CASSLGGTTNTEAFF.

The chain has TRBV30 and TRBJ1-6; 8 bases match TRBD1. Germline V CDR1 and CDR2: GTSNPN, SVGIG (reference sequence). The CDR3 runs to 15 residues. Germline trimming cut 3 bases from V and 6 bases from J; bases unmatched to any gene: 7. In DNA, the CDR3 is TGTGCCTGGAGGAAGGACAGGGCCAGTAATTCACCCCTCCACTTT. Its protein is CAWRKDRASNSPLHF.

The rearrangement links TRBV6-6 to TRBJ2-7, with 7 nucleotides matching TRBD1. With 6 bases clipped from V and 6 bases from J, the junction kept 5 bases outside the gene matches. The CDR3 extends over 12 amino acids. Germline V gene data show CDR1 as MNHNY and CDR2 as SVGAGI (reference sequence). The CDR3 spells CASSRGQVEQYV. The CDR3 DNA reads as TGTGCCAGCAGCCGCGGACAGGTCGAGCAGTACGTC.